A selection of T cell receptor beta chains follows, all from one sample in a study of shared clonotypes between healthy human individuals. The method was immunoSEQ multiplex PCR; TCRdb's version includes in-frame clones alone and lacks a portion of them. The sample lists about 1.5 million clones, around 95% occurring once. Sequenced: naive CD4+ T cells sorted from blood. The receptors here all came from a man aged 25 to 40 in good health. The CDR3 runs from the conserved cysteine through the conserved F or W. D genes are given only for firm matches. Only some rows state a clone size, as once, few, many or a class for expanded clones.

abundance | j_gene | d_gene | v_gene | CDR3nt | CDR3aa
NA | TRBJ2-5 | TRBD2 | TRBV9 | TGTGCCAGCAGCGTAGAACTAGCGGGAGACAAGACCCAGTACTTC | CASSVELAGDKTQYF
NA | TRBJ2-1 | TRBD1 | TRBV5-6 | TGTGCCAGCAGCTATGGACAGGGGATCTACAATGAGCAGTTCTTC | CASSYGQGIYNEQFF
NA | TRBJ2-2 | NA | TRBV6-1 | TGTGCCAGCAGTGAAGCGGGAGGATGGACCGGGGAGCTGTTTTTT | CASSEAGGWTGELFF
NA | TRBJ1-3 | NA | TRBV7-3 | TGTGCCAGCAGCTTAATGGGGGGCAACACCATATATTTT | CASSLMGGNTIYF
NA | TRBJ2-7 | NA | TRBV11-2 | TGTGCCAGCAGCTCCAACAGAGGAGTCTACGAGCAGTACTTC | CASSSNRGVYEQYF
once | TRBJ2-3 | NA | TRBV18 | TGTGCCAGCTCACCATTATCAGGCAGGCCTAGGACAGATACGCAGTATTTT | CASSPLSGRPRTDTQYF
NA | TRBJ2-1 | TRBD2 | TRBV11-2 | TGTGCCAGCAGCTTAGATGGGAATAGCGGGAGCCCAAGCTCCTACAATGAGCAGTTCTTC | CASSLDGNSGSPSSYNEQFF
NA | TRBJ2-1 | NA | TRBV7-2 | TGTGCCAGCAGCGGCATCCCGACCCATGAGCAGTTCTTC | CASSGIPTHEQFF
NA | TRBJ1-1 | NA | TRBV28 | TGTGCCAGCATCCTCTCGGCGCCGAACACTGAAGCTTTCTTT | CASILSAPNTEAFF
few | TRBJ1-1 | TRBD1 | TRBV5-1 | TGCGCCAGCAGCTTGGGACAGGGGGCGAACACTGAAGCTTTCTTT | CASSLGQGANTEAFF
NA | TRBJ2-5 | NA | TRBV11-2 | TGTGCCAGCAGCTTAGAGTGGGCAGGGGCGGACCAGTACTTC | CASSLEWAGADQYF
NA | TRBJ1-2 | NA | TRBV7-9 | TGTGCCAGCAGCGAGGGGGGTGGCTACACCTTC | CASSEGGGYTF
NA | TRBJ2-3 | NA | TRBV6-1 | TGTGCCAGCAGTGAATCAAGGGGAAGGGGGACAGATACGCAGTATTTT | CASSESRGRGTDTQYF
NA | TRBJ2-2 | NA | TRBV5-4 | TGTGCCAGCAGCGTCTCCTCAGCAGGCATCAATACCGGGGAGCTGTTTTTT | CASSVSSAGINTGELFF
once | TRBJ2-1 | NA | TRBV18 | TGTGCCAGCTCCAACAATGAGCAGTTCTTC | CASSNNEQFF
NA | TRBJ2-2 | NA | TRBV11-3 | TGTGCCAGCAGCTACCTTAGCGGGGAGCTGTTTTTT | CASSYLSGELFF
NA | TRBJ1-2 | NA | TRBV29-1 | TGCAGCGTTGTGAGCGGGGTGGACTATGGCTACACCTTC | CSVVSGVDYGYTF
NA | TRBJ2-1 | TRBD2 | TRBV5-1 | TGCGCCAGCAGCTTGGCCTTACTAGCGGGAAGCTCCTACAATGAGCAGTTCTTC | CASSLALLAGSSYNEQFF
NA | TRBJ2-7 | TRBD1 | TRBV6-6 | TGTGCCAGCAGTACCGGGACAGGGTCCTACGAGCAGTACTTC | CASSTGTGSYEQYF
NA | TRBJ1-4 | NA | TRBV4-1 | TGCGCCAGCAGCCAAGGGGGGGGTCCCAATGAAAAACTGTTTTTT | CASSQGGGPNEKLFF
NA | TRBJ1-1 | TRBD1 | TRBV6-4 | TGTGCCAGCAGTGTGGGACAGGGGAGCACTGAAGCTTTCTTT | CASSVGQGSTEAFF
NA | TRBJ2-7 | TRBD1 | TRBV5-4 | TGTGCCAGCAGCCTCGAGCTGACAGGGGCGAACTACGAGCAGTACTTC | CASSLELTGANYEQYF
NA | TRBJ1-1 | TRBD1 | TRBV5-1 | TGCGCCAGCAGCCTGCGGACAGGGTTTATGAACACTGAAGCTTTCTTT | CASSLRTGFMNTEAFF
NA | TRBJ2-7 | TRBD1 | TRBV10-3 | TGTGCCATCAACCCGGGACAGGAAGACGAGCAGTACTTC | CAINPGQEDEQYF
NA | TRBJ1-3 | NA | TRBV2 | TGTGCCAGCAGTGTGGAGGGAACCTCTGGAAACACCATATATTTT | CASSVEGTSGNTIYF
NA | TRBJ1-6 | NA | TRBV28 | TGTGCCAGCAGATTAGGACTCCTTAATTCACCCCTCCACTTT | CASRLGLLNSPLHF
once | TRBJ1-5 | NA | TRBV19 | TGTGCCAGTAGTATAGTGGCACAGAGCAATCAGCCCCAGCATTTT | CASSIVAQSNQPQHF
NA | TRBJ2-3 | NA | TRBV5-1 | TGCGCCAGCAGTTTGGCCGCGAGCACAGATACGCAGTATTTT | CASSLAASTDTQYF
NA | TRBJ2-3 | NA | TRBV5-6 | TGTGCCAGCAGCGAATTCCTGGTCGGGGGTTTCTTAGATACGCAGTATTTT | CASSEFLVGGFLDTQYF
once | TRBJ2-7 | NA | TRBV4-3 | TGCGCCAGCAGCCAAGAATTGGGACAAGTTTACGAGCAGTACTTC | CASSQELGQVYEQYF
NA | TRBJ2-1 | TRBD1 | TRBV7-6 | TGTGCCAGCAGCATAGGGCTGGGACAGGGCAATGAGCAGTTCTTC | CASSIGLGQGNEQFF
NA | TRBJ2-1 | NA | TRBV9 | TGTGCCAGCAGCGAGGACCCAAGCTCCTACAATGAGCAGTTCTTC | CASSEDPSSYNEQFF
NA | TRBJ2-7 | NA | TRBV9 | TGTGCCAGCAGCCCCGGAGAGGGGGAGTCCTACGAGCAGTACTTC | CASSPGEGESYEQYF
NA | TRBJ2-1 | TRBD2 | TRBV4-1 | TGCGCCAGCAGCCAAGAGGAGTATAGCGGGAGTAGATGGGGCGATGAGCAGTTCTTC | CASSQEEYSGSRWGDEQFF
NA | TRBJ1-1 | NA | TRBV4-1 | TGCGCCAGCAGCCCACTCCTAGGACTTGGGAGCACTGAAGCTTTCTTT | CASSPLLGLGSTEAFF